The 5 T cell receptor beta chains given below trace back to one sample, sequenced in a study of T-cell memory formation after mild COVID-19. TCRdb independently ran MiXCR on the 5' RACE reads; one entry per CDR3 protein. The table shows approximately 410,000 distinct CDR3 sequences, with less than 25% occurring only once. The sequenced sample was PBMCs or a T cell subset sorted from them (not recorded which). These receptors all come from an adult woman who had mild COVID-19 (a few samples of this study predate the infection). Cell type and time point are not known.

The chain couples TRBV3-1 to TRBJ2-7; tentatively, D is TRBD2 (5 bases). Germline CDR1 reads LGHDT; CDR2 reads YNNKEL (reference sequence). V was shortened by 2 bases and J by 4 bases, with 9 bases between the two germline ends. The CDR3 totals 13 residues. CDR3 in DNA: TGTGCCAGCAGCCAAATTCGGGGTTACGAGCAGTACTTC. Its translation is CASSQIRGYEQYF.

The gene calls are TRBV20-1 and TRBJ2-3, with 9 positions matching TRBD2. V gave up 3 bases and J gave up 2 bases; unmatched junction bases: 6. CDR3 length equals 15 residues. Germline-derived CDR1 and CDR2 are DFQATT and SNEGSKA (reference sequence). CDR3 DNA: TGCAGTGCTAGCGCGTCTAGCGGGGACACAGATACGCAGTATTTT. It encodes CSASASSGDTDTQYF.

This clonotype has a count of ten or more. The chain is built from TRBV12-3 or TRBV12-4 and TRBJ1-1, with TRBD1 identical over 9 bases. The CDR3 contains 15 residues. Trimming at V came to 5 bases and at J to 4 bases, leaving 8 bases not matched to a gene. CDR3 residues: CASSTGGGVGTEAFF. As DNA, the CDR3 is TGTGCCAGCAGTACAGGGGGCGGGGTAGGCACTGAAGCTTTCTTT.

The chain carries TRBV11-2 and TRBJ2-7; 8 bases align to TRBD1. The CDR3 sequence is 14 residues long. Germline trimming cut 6 bases from V and 2 bases from J; bases unmatched to any gene: 6. Per the germline V gene, CDR1 is SGHAT and CDR2 is FQNNGV. This CDR3 is CASSFDRGPYEQYF. The CDR3 nucleotides are TGTGCCAGCAGTTTCGACAGGGGCCCCTACGAGCAGTACTTC.

In this sample, this clonotype turned up a few times. The genes are TRBV12-3 or TRBV12-4 and TRBJ2-1; 14 positions agree with TRBD2. This CDR3 has 16 amino acids. J lost 8 bases, V lost 5 bases, and 8 bases had no gene match. The CDR3 region has the DNA TGTGCCAGCAGTCTCTCGGGACTAGCGGGAGTGGATGAGCAGTTCTTC. It is translated as CASSLSGLAGVDEQFF.